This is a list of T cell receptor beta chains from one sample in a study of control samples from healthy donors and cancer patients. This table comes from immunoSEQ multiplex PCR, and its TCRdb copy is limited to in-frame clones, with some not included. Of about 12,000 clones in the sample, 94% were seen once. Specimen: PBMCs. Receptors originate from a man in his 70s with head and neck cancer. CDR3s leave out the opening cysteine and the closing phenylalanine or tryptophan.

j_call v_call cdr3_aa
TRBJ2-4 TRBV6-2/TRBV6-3 ASSYVGEYGKNIQY
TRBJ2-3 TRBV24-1 ATSDSRESTDTQY
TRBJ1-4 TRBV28 ASSPGDGNEKLF
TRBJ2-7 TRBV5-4 ASSTGTTREQY
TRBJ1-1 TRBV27 ASRRGGMAGGTEAF
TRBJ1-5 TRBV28 ARSLWAGRGNQPQH
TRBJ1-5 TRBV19 ASSIGGWSQPQH
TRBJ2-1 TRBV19 ASSPRTGRNEQF
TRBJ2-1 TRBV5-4 ASSLGLTLSSYNEQF
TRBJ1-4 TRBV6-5 ASSYSGAGGGLLF
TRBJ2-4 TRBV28 ASSTPGLAGVAKNIQY
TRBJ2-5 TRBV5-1 ASSREGSPRETQY
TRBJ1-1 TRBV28 ASSPSPLMATEAF
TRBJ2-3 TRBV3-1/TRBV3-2 ASSLTGTPYSDTQY
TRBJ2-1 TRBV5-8 ASSLGRLPSYNEQF
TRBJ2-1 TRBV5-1 ASRPLAVTYNEQF
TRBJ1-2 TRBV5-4 ASSLGTGYGYT
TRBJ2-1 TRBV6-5 ASHRDTNNEQF
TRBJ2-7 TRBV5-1 ASAPEVWGH
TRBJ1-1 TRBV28 ASGTTGGLGTEAF
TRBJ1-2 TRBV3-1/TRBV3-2 ASSPPGTPSYGYT
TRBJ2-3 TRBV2 ASSERYTDTQY
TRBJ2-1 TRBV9 ASSGGVRSRYNEQF
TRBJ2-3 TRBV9 ASSVDEYTDTQY
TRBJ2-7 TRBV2 ASRTDTFTYEQY
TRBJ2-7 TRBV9 ASSAYTGSEQY
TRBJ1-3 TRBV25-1 ASSAAGGVRGNTIY